Presented here are 3 T cell receptor beta chains from one specimen sequenced in a study of blood T cell repertoires in COVID-19. The table came from immunoSEQ multiplex PCR; TCRdb's copy has only in-frame clones and leaves some out. The profile covers about 29,000 clones, with nearly 80% appearing a single time and more than 40% taken by the ten largest. Specimen: peripheral blood. The receptors here all came from a woman aged 70-85 years with acute or convalescent COVID-19.

The rearrangement links TRBV19 to TRBJ2-3, with TRBD2 matching 10 bases. Germline V lookup: CDR1 LNHDA, CDR2 SQIVND (reference sequence). V lost 3 bases to trimming and J lost 2 bases; unmatched junction nucleotides: 14. This CDR3 spans 19 amino acids. CDR3 sequence reads: CASSISSSSGSYLTDTQYF. For the CDR3, the DNA is TGTGCCAGTAGTATCTCTAGTTCTAGCGGGAGTTACCTCACAGATACGCAGTATTTT.

A remark on this clone: The junction and the germline gene differ at one end; a read error may be behind it. The genes are TRBV7-7 and TRBJ1-4, with D perhaps TRBD1 (5 bases). Germline lookup yields CDR1 SSHAT and CDR2 FNYEAQ (reference sequence). The CDR3 extends over 15 amino acids. CDR3 region: CASSLARGIDEKLFF. CDR3 DNA: TGTGCTAGCAGCTTAGCGCGGGGGATTGATGAAAAACTGTTTTTT.

The V gene is TRBV5-1, the J gene TRBJ2-3; 10 bases map to TRBD1. Germline V gives CDR1 SGHRS, CDR2 YFSETQ. The CDR3 extends over 14 amino acids. V trimming: 2 bases; J trimming: 6 bases; junction bases outside the gene matches: 3. CDR3 amino acids: CASSFRQGADTQYF. The CDR3, as DNA: TGCGCCAGCAGCTTCCGACAGGGGGCGGATACGCAGTATTTT.